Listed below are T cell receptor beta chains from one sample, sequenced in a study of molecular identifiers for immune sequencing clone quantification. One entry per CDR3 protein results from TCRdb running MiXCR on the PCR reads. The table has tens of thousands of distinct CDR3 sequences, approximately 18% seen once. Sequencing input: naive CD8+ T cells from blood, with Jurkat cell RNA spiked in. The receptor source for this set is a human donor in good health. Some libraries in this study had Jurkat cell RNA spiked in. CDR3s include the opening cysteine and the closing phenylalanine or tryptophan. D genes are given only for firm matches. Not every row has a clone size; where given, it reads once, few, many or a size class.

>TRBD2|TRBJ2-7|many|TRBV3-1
CASSLTPLAESTYEQYF
TGTGCCAGCAGCCTCACGCCACTAGCGGAGAGTACCTACGAGCAGTACTTC
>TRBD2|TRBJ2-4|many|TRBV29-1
CSVEGGEAQNIQYF
TGCAGCGTTGAGGGGGGGGAAGCGCAAAACATTCAGTACTTC
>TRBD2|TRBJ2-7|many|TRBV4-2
CASSQIAGGTYEQYF
TGTGCCAGCAGCCAAATAGCGGGAGGGACCTACGAGCAGTACTTC
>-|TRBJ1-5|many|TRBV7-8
CASSLGGGGASNQPQHF
TGTGCCAGCAGCTTAGGGGGGGGAGGGGCTAGCAATCAGCCCCAGCATTTT
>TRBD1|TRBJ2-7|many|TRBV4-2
CASSYQGAAYEQYF
TGTGCCAGCAGCTACCAGGGGGCCGCTTACGAGCAGTACTTC
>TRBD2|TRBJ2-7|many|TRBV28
CASSPAGGYEQYF
TGTGCCAGCAGTCCTGCCGGGGGGTACGAGCAGTACTTC
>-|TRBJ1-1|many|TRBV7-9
CASSVVGGNRGSTEAFF
TGTGCCAGCAGCGTCGTGGGGGGGAATCGGGGGAGCACTGAAGCTTTCTTT
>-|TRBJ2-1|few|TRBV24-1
CATSLGNEQFF
TGTGCCACCAGTTTGGGCAATGAGCAGTTCTTC
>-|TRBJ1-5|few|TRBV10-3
CAISDRANQPQHF
TGTGCCATCAGTGACAGAGCTAATCAGCCCCAGCATTTT
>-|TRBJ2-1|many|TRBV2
CASGWTPTYNEQFF
TGTGCCAGCGGATGGACACCAACCTACAATGAGCAGTTCTTC
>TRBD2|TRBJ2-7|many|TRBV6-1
CASSALPGLAMKVITYEQYF
TGTGCCAGCAGTGCCTTACCGGGACTAGCGATGAAAGTTATCACCTACGAGCAGTACTTC
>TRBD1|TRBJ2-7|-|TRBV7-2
CASTHRDSSYEQYF
TGTGCCAGCACCCATCGGGACAGCTCCTACGAGCAGTACTTC
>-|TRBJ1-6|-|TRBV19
CASSVGTSYNSPLHF
TGTGCCAGTTCTGTTGGGACGTCCTATAATTCACCCCTCCACTTT
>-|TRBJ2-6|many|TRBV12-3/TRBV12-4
CASSLGGSGANVLTF
TGTGCCAGCAGTTTAGGAGGGTCAGGGGCCAACGTCCTGACTTTC
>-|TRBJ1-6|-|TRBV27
CASSLDGIGSPLHF
TGTGCCAGCAGTTTAGACGGGATAGGCTCACCCCTCCACTTT
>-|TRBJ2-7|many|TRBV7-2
CASSPQDGYEQYF
TGTGCCAGCAGCCCTCAGGACGGCTACGAGCAGTACTTC
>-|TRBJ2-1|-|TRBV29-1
CSVEDLEGINEQFF
TGCAGCGTTGAAGATCTCGAAGGAATAAATGAGCAGTTCTTC
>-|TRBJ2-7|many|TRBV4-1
CASRVTIGVYEQYF
TGCGCCAGCAGAGTCACCATAGGGGTCTACGAGCAGTACTTC
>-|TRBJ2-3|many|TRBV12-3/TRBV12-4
CASSFGDTQYF
TGTGCCAGCAGTTTTGGAGATACGCAGTATTTT
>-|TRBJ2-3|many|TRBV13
CASSPRGEPDTQYF
TGTGCCAGCAGCCCCCGAGGTGAGCCAGATACGCAGTATTTT
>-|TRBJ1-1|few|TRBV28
CASSPLNTEAFF
TGTGCCAGCAGTCCTCTGAACACTGAAGCTTTCTTT
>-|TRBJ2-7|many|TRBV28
CASQGGVLYEQYF
TGTGCCAGCCAGGGGGGGGTACTCTACGAGCAGTACTTC
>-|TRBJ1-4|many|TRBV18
CASSPANEKLFF
TGTGCCAGCTCACCGGCAAATGAAAAACTGTTTTTT
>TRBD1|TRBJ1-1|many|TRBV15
CATSIPRGLTEAFF
TGTGCCACCAGCATTCCCAGGGGGTTGACTGAAGCTTTCTTT
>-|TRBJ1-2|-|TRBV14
CASSQAPLGPGDGYTF
TGTGCCAGCAGCCAAGCACCACTTGGGCCCGGAGATGGCTACACCTTC
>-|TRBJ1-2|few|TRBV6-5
CASSYSGPDSGFYGYTF
TGTGCCAGCAGTTACTCCGGACCGGACAGTGGATTCTATGGCTACACCTTC
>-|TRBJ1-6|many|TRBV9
CASSVGYGSPLHF
TGTGCCAGCAGCGTCGGGTATGGATCACCCCTCCACTTT
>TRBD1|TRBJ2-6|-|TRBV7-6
CASSLVGTGFPSGANVLTF
TGTGCCAGCAGCTTAGTTGGGACAGGGTTTCCCTCTGGGGCCAACGTCCTGACTTTC
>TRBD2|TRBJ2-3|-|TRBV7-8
CASSLADPTSGRVYWITQYF
TGTGCCAGCAGCTTAGCAGATCCCACTAGCGGGAGGGTTTATTGGATAACGCAGTATTTT
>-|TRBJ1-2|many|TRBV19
CASSILAGAGYTF
TGTGCCAGTAGTATATTGGCAGGGGCCGGCTACACCTTC
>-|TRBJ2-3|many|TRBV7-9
CASSPVKATDTQYF
TGTGCCAGCAGCCCCGTAAAAGCAACGGATACGCAGTATTTT
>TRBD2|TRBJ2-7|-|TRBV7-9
CASEGGSDGQYF
TGTGCCAGCGAAGGCGGGAGCGACGGGCAGTACTTC
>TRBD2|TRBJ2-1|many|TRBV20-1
CSARDQGLAGELYNEQFF
TGCAGTGCTAGAGATCAGGGACTAGCGGGAGAGCTCTACAATGAGCAGTTCTTC
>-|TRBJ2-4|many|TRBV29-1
CSVEDLNSLAKNIQYF
TGCAGCGTTGAAGATCTTAACAGCCTAGCCAAAAACATTCAGTACTTC
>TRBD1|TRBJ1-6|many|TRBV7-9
CASRNYPGGASPLHF
TGTGCCAGCAGAAACTACCCAGGGGGCGCTTCACCCCTCCACTTT
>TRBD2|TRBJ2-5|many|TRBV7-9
CASSIMGTKETQYF
TGTGCCAGCAGCATTATGGGGACTAAAGAGACCCAGTACTTC